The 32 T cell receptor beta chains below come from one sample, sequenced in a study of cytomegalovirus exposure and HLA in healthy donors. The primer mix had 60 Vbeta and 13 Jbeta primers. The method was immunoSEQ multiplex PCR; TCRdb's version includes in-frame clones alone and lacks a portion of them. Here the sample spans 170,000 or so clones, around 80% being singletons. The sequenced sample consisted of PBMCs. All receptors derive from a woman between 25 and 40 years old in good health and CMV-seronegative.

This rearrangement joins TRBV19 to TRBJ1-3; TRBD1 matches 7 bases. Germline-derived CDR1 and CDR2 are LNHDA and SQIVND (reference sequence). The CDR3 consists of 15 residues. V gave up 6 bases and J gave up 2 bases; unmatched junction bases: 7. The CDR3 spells CASSVLQGTGNTIYF. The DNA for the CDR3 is TGTGCCAGTAGCGTACTACAGGGGACTGGAAACACCATATATTTT.

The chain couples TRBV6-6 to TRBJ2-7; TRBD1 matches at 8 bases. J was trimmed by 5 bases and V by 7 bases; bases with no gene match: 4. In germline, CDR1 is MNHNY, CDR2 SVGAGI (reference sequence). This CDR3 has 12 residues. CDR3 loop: CASNAGGNEQYF. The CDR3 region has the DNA TGTGCCAGCAATGCAGGGGGCAACGAGCAGTACTTC.

The CDR3 nucleotides are TGTGCCAGCAGCGTAGTAGGGGAACCTGGAAACACCATATATTTT. Amino acids: CASSVVGEPGNTIYF. This sequence joins TRBV9 and TRBJ1-3; maybe TRBD1 (5 bases). Trimming removed 0 bases from V and 2 bases from J, with 9 bases in between. The germline gives CDR1 SGDLS, CDR2 YYNGEE. The CDR3 sequence is 15 residues long.

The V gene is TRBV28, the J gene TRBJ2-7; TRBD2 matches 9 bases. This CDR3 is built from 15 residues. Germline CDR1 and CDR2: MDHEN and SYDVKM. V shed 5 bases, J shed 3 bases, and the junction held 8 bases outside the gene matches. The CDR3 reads CASSAGGGRGYEQYF. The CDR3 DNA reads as TGTGCCAGCAGTGCGGGGGGGGGCCGGGGCTACGAGCAGTACTTC.

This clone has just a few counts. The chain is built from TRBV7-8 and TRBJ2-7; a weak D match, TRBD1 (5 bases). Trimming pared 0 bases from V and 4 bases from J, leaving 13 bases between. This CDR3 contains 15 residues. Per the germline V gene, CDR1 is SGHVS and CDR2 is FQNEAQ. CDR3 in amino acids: CASSLAQGGNYEQYF. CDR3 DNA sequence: TGTGCCAGCAGCTTAGCGCAGGGTGGGAATTACGAGCAGTACTTC.

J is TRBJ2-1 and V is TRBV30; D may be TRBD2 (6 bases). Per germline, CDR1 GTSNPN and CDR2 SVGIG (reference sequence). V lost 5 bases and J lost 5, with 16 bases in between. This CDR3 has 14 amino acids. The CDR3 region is CAWVLTSPNNEQFF. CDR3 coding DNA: TGTGCCTGGGTGCTTACTAGCCCCAACAATGAGCAGTTCTTC.

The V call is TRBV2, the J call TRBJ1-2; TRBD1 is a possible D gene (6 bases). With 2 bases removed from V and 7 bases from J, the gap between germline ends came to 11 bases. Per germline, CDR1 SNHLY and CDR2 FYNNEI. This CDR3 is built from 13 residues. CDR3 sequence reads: CASSEQTGAGYTF. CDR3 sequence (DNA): TGTGCCAGCAGTGAACAGACAGGCGCTGGCTACACCTTC.

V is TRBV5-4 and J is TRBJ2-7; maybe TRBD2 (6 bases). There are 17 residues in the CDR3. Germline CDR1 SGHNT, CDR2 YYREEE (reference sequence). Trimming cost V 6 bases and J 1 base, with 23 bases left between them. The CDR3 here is CASTSDGAFSGSYEQYF. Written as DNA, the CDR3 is TGTGCCAGCACCAGCGACGGGGCCTTTAGCGGTTCCTACGAGCAGTACTTC.

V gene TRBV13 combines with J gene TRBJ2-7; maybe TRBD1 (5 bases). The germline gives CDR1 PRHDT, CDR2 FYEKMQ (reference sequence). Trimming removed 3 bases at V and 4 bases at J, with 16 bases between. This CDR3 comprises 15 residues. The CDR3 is CASSFRFRALYEQYF. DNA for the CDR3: TGTGCCAGCAGCTTTAGGTTCAGGGCGCTTTACGAGCAGTACTTC.

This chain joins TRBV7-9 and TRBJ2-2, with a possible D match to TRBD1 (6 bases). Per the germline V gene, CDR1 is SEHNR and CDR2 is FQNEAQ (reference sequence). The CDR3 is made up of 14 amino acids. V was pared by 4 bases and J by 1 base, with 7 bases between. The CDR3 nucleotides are TGTGCCAGCAGCTCACAGGGGAACACCGGGGAGCTGTTTTTT. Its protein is CASSSQGNTGELFF.

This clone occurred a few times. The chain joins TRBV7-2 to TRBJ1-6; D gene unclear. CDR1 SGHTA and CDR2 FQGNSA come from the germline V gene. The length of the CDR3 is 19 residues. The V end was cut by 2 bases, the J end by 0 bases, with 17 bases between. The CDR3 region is CASSLSEGSVSSYNSPLHF. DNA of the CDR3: TGTGCCAGCAGCTTATCGGAGGGCAGTGTTAGCTCCTATAATTCACCCCTCCACTTT. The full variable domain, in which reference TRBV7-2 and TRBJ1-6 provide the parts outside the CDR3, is GAGVSQSPSNKVTEKGKDVELRCDPISGHTALYWYRQSLGQGLEFLIYFQGNSAPDKSGLPSDRFSAERTGGSVSTLTIQRTQQEDSAVYLCASSLSEGSVSSYNSPLHFGNGTRLTVT.

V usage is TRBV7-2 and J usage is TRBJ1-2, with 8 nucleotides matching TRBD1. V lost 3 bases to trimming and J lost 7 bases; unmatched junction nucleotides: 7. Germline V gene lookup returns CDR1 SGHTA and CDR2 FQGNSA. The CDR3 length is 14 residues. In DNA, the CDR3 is TGTGCCAGCAGCTTGGGACAGGAGGCAGGTGGCTACACCTTC. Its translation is CASSLGQEAGGYTF.

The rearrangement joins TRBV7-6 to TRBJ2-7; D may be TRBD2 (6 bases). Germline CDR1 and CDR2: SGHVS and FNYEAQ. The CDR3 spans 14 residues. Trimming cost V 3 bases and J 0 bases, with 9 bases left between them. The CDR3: CASSFTLASYEQYF. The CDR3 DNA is TGTGCCAGCAGCTTCACACTAGCCTCCTACGAGCAGTACTTC.

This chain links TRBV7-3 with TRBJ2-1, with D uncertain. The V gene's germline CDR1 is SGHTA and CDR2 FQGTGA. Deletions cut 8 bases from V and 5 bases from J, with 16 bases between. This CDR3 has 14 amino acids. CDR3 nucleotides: TGTGCCAGCTCAACGCGGCCTCGCGACAATGAGCAGTTCTTC. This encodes CASSTRPRDNEQFF.

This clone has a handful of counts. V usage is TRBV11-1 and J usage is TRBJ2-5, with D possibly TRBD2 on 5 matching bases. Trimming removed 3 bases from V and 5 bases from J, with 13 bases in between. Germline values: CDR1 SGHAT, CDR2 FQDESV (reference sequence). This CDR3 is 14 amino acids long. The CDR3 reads CASSLDSGRETQYF. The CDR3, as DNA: TGTGCCAGCAGCTTGGACTCCGGTCGGGAGACCCAGTACTTC.

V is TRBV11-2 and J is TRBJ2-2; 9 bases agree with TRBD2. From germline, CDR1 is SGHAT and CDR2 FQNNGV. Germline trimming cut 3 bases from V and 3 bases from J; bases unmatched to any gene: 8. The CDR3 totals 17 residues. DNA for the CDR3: TGTGCCAGCAGCTTTGGTAGCGGGGGCGGTGACACCGGGGAGCTGTTTTTT. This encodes CASSFGSGGGDTGELFF.

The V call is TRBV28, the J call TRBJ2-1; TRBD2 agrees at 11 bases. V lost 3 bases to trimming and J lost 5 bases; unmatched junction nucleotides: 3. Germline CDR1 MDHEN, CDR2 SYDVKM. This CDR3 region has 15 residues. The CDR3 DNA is TGTGCCAGCAGTTTTGGACTAGCGGGCAACAATGAGCAGTTCTTC. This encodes CASSFGLAGNNEQFF.

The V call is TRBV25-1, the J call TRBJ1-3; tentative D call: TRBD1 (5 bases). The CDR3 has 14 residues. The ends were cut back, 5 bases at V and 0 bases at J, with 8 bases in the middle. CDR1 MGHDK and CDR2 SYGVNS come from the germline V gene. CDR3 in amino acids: CASSKDSSGNTIYF. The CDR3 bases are TGTGCCAGCAGTAAAGACAGCTCTGGAAACACCATATATTTT.

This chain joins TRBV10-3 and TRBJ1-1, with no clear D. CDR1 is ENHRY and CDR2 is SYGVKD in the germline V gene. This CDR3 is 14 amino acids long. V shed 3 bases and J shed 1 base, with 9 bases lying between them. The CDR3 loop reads CAISDGDENTEAFF. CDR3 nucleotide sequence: TGTGCCATCAGTGATGGAGACGAGAACACTGAAGCTTTCTTT.

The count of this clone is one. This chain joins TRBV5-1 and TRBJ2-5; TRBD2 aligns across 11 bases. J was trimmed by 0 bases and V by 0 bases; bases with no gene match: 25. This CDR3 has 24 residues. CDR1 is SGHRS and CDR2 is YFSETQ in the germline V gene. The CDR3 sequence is CASSLAGVVQETSGAWEYQETQYF. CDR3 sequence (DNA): TGCGCCAGCAGCTTGGCGGGAGTAGTACAAGAGACTAGCGGGGCGTGGGAGTACCAAGAGACCCAGTACTTC.

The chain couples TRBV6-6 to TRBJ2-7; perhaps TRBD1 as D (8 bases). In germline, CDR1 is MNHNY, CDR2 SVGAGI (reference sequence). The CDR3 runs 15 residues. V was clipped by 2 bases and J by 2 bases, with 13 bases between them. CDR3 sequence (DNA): TGTGCCAGCAGTTACCGGACAGGGACTACCTACGAGCAGTACTTC. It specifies CASSYRTGTTYEQYF.

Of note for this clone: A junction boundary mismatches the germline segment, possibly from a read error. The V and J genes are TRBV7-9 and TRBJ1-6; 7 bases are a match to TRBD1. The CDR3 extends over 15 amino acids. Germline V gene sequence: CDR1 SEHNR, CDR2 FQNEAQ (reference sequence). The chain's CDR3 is CSSSSTGDYNSPLHF. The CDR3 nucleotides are TGTTCCAGCAGCTCCACAGGGGACTATAATTCACCCCTCCACTTT. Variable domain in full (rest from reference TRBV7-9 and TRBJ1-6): DTGVSQNPRHKITKRGQNVTFRCDPISEHNRLYWYRQTLGQGPEFLTYFQNEAQLEKSRLLSDRFSAERPKGSFSTLEIQRTEQGDSAMYLCSSSSTGDYNSPLHFGNGTRLTVT.

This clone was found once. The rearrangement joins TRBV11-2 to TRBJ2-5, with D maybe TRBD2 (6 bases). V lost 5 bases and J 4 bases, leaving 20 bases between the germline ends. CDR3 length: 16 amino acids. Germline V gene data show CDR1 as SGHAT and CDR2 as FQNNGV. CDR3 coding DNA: TGTGCCAGCAGCCAAGGTGCGGGGATGGATGTAGAGACCCAGTACTTC. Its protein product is CASSQGAGMDVETQYF.

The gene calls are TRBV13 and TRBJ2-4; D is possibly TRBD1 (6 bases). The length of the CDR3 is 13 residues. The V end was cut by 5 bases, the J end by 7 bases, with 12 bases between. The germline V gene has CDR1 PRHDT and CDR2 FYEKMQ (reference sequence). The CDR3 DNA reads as TGTGCCAGCAGCGCGGTGGGGGCCAACATTCAGTACTTC. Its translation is CASSAVGANIQYF.

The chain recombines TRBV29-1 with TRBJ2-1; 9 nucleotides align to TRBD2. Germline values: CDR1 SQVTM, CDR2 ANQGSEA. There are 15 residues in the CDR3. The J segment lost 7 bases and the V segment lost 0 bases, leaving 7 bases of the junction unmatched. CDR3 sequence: CSVEEPPSGENEQFF. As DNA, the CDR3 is TGCAGCGTTGAAGAACCCCCTAGCGGGGAAAATGAGCAGTTCTTC.

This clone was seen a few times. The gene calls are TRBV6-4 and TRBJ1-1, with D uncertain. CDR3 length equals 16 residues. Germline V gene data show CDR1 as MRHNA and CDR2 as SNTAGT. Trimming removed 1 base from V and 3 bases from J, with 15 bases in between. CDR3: CASSDYPTGGYTEAFF. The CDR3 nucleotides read TGTGCCAGCAGTGACTACCCAACCGGCGGGTACACTGAAGCTTTCTTT.

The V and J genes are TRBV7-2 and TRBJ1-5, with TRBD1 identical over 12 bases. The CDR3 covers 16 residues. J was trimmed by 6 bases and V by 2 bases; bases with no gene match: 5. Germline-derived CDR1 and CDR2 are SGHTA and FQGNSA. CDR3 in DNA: TGTGCCAGCAGCTTATACGGGACAGGGGGCGTTCAGCCCCAGCATTTT. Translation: CASSLYGTGGVQPQHF.

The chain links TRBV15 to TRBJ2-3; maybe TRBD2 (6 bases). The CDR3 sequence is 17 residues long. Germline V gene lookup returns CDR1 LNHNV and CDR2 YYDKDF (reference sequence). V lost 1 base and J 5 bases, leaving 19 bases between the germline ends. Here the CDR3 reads CATSRATLARDGDTQYF. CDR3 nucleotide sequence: TGTGCCACCAGCAGAGCTACCCTAGCGAGAGATGGAGATACGCAGTATTTT.

CDR3 DNA sequence: TGCAGCGTTGTAACTAGCGGGGGGAATGAGCAGTTCTTC. Protein: CSVVTSGGNEQFF. The V call is TRBV29-1, the J call TRBJ2-1; 12 positions agree with TRBD2. Germline lookup yields CDR1 SQVTM and CDR2 ANQGSEA. V trimming: 4 bases; J trimming: 7 bases; junction bases outside the gene matches: 2. This CDR3 region has 13 residues.

The CDR3 sequence is CASSRRQSLLDYGYTF. In nucleotides, the CDR3 is TGTGCCAGCAGCCGGCGACAGTCCCTATTGGACTATGGCTACACCTTC. V and J are TRBV13 and TRBJ1-2, with a possible D match to TRBD1 (5 bases). Trimming shortened V by 5 bases and J by 3 bases, and 19 bases separated the two germline ends. The CDR3 runs 16 residues. Germline loops: CDR1 PRHDT, CDR2 FYEKMQ (reference sequence).

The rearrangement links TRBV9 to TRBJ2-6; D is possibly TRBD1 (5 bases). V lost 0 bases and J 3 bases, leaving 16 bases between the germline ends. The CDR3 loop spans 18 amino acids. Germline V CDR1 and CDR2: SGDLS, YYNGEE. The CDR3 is CASSVALGVGLGANVLTF. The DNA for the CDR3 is TGTGCCAGCAGCGTAGCTCTAGGGGTGGGCCTTGGGGCCAACGTCCTGACTTTC.

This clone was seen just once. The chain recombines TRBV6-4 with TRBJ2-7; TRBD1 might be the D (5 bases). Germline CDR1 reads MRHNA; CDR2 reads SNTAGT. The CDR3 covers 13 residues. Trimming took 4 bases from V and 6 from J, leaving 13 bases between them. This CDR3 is CASSVQGKCEQYF. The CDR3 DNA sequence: TGTGCCAGCAGTGTTCAGGGAAAATGCGAGCAGTACTTC.